This T cell receptor (beta chain) was sequenced in a study of blood T cell repertoires in COVID-19. Study-wide context: The United States, Italy and Spain supplied acute and convalescent COVID-19 samples. PBMCs, B-cell-depleted T cells, or T cells provided the cDNA or gDNA that made up the material.

In the study's own analysis: Estimation of nucleated cell counts was performed using reference gene primer amplification. TCRdb keeps only in-frame clones here, not all; method: immunoSEQ multiplex PCR. V and J calls and clone size are those listed in that table; D and trimming were worked out from the DNA. In the table there are a few hundred thousand clones, roughly 88% of which are singletons. This sequence originates from an older woman with acute or convalescent COVID-19. Sequenced input: peripheral blood.

CDR3 in DNA: TGTGCCAGCAGCCGGTCGATACGGGCGGGAGAGACTGAAGCTTTCTTT. Residues: CASSRSIRAGETEAFF. The genes are TRBV11-2 and TRBJ1-1; no firm D call. V was cut by 5 bases and J by 5 bases, with 21 bases left in between. CDR3 length: 16 residues. Germline-derived CDR1 and CDR2 are SGHAT and FQNNGV.